This T cell receptor beta chain originates from a study of CD8 T cells in Susac syndrome. This clonotype occurred a few times. Reverse transcription used about 0.5 to 1 ug RNA and random hexamers. TCRdb re-called the immunoSEQ multiplex PCR reads through MiXCR, storing one row per CDR3 protein. This sample has around 200,000 distinct CDR3 sequences; 90% to 95% occur once, and the top ten carry roughly 0.15%. Sequencing was performed on CD8+ T cells from PBMCs. The TCR sequence derives from a human donor with multiple sclerosis.

CDR3 nucleotides: TGTGCCAGCAGTTTGGGGCCAACCTACGAGCAGTACTTC. Protein product: CASSLGPTYEQYF. The chain uses TRBV27 and TRBJ2-7; tentative D call: TRBD1 (5 bases). V lost 3 bases, J lost 2 bases, and 8 bases lay in between. Germline V gene lookup returns CDR1 MNHEY and CDR2 SMNVEV (reference sequence). The CDR3 extends over 13 amino acids.